This TCR beta chain stems from a study of shared clonotypes between healthy human individuals. Sequencing was performed with immunoSEQ multiplex PCR; in TCRdb, only in-frame clones are kept and a portion is missing. Among a few million clones listed, around nine tenths were seen once. The V gene end was trimmed by 4 bases and the J gene end by 1 base; junction bases not matched to a gene: 7. This CDR3 region has 16 residues. Germline V gene data show CDR1 as SGDLS and CDR2 as YYNGEE. The chain combines TRBV9 with TRBJ2-7, with 11 bases lining up with TRBD2. The source material was naive CD4+ T cells sorted from blood. The subset is: CD45RA+ positively selected. The receptor was isolated from a young man in good health. The CDR3 loop reads CASSSGLAGGSYEQYF. The CDR3 DNA is TGTGCCAGCAGCTCTGGGTTAGCGGGAGGGTCCTACGAGCAGTACTTC.